This TCR beta chain stems from a study of blood T cells in healthy people across ages. Germline trimming cut 4 bases from V and 2 bases from J; bases unmatched to any gene: 6. This CDR3 is 15 amino acids long. From germline, CDR1 is KGHSH and CDR2 LQKENI. PBMCs, at least 7 million per sample, were isolated. Study results and caveats: Researchers judged that diversity estimates from one million T cells fell short of true values. There was no known CMV status for donors, so expanded clonotype changes were possibly confounded.

Comments on this clonotype: Its antigen remains unidentified.

Then a second PCR, running about 7 to 11 cycles, was carried out with a sample-barcoded 5' primer and a J-beta primer mix. TCRdb analysed the 5' RACE reads with MiXCR anew, one entry per CDR3 protein. The profile shows more than 550,000 distinct CDR3 sequences, about 20% of them singletons. The receptor comes from a man between 65 and 85 years old in good health. The specimen was blood. The chain employs TRBV18 and TRBJ2-3, with 7 bases identical to TRBD2. CDR3 sequence: CASSRSGGTTDTQYF. CDR3 nucleotide sequence: TGTGCCAGCTCACGATCCGGGGGGACCACAGATACGCAGTATTTT.